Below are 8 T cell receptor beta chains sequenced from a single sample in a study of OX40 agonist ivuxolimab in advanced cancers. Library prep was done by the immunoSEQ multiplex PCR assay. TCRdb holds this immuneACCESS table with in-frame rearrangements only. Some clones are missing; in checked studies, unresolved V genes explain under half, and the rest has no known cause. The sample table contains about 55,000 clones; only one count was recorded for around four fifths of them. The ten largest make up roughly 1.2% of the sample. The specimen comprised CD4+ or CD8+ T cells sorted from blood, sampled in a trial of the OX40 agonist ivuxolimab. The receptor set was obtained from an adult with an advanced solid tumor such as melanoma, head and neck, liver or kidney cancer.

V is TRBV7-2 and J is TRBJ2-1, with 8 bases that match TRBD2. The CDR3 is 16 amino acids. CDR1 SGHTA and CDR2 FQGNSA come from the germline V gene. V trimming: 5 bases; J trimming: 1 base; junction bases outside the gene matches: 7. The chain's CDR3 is CASSQNQRESYNEQFF. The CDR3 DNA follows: TGTGCCAGCAGCCAGAACCAGCGGGAGTCCTACAATGAGCAGTTCTTC.

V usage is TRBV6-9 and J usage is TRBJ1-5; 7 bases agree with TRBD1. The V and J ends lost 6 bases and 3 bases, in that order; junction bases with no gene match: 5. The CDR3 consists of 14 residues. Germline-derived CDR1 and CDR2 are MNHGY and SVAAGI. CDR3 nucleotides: TGTGCCAGCAGCCTTGGACAGGTCAATCAGCCCCAGCATTTT. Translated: CASSLGQVNQPQHF.

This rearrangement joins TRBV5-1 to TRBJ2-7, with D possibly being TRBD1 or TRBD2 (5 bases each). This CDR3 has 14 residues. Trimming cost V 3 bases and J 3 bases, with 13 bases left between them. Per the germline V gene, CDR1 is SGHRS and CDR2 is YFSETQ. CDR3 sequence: CASSWDRAGYEQYF. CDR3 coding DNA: TGCGCCAGCAGCTGGGACCGGGCAGGCTACGAGCAGTACTTC. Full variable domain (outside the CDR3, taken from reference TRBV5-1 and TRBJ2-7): KAGVTQTPRYLIKTRGQQVTLSCSPISGHRSVSWYQQTPGQGLQFLFEYFSETQRNKGNFPGRFSGRQFSNSRSEMNVSTLELGDSALYLCASSWDRAGYEQYFGPGTRLTVT.

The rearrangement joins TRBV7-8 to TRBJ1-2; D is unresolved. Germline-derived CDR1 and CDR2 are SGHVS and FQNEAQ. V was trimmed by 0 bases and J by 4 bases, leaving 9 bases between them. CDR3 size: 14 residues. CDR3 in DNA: TGTGCCAGCAGCTTAGCACTTTCCAGCTATGGCTACACCTTC. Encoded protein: CASSLALSSYGYTF.

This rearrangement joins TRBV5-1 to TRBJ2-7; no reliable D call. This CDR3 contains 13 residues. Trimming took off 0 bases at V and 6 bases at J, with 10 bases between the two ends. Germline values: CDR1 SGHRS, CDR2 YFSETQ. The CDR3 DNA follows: TGCGCCAGCAGCTTGGGGCAGGCCCCCGAGCAGTACTTC. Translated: CASSLGQAPEQYF.

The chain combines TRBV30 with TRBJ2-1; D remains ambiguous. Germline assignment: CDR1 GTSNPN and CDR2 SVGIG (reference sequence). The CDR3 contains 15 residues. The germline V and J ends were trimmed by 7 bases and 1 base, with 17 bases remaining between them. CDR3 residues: CASKTRTRSYNEQFF. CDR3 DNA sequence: TGTGCCTCAAAAACCCGGACCCGATCCTACAATGAGCAGTTCTTC.

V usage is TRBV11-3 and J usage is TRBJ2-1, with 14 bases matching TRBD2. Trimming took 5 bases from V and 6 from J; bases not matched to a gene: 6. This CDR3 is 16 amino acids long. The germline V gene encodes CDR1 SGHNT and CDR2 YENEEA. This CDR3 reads CASSTQTSGRVNEQFF. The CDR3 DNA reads TGTGCCAGCAGCACCCAGACTAGCGGGAGGGTCAATGAGCAGTTCTTC.

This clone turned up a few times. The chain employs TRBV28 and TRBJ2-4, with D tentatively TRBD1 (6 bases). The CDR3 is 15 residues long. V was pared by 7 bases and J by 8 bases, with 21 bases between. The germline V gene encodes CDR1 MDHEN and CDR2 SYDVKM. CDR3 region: CASTVTTGWGDIQYF. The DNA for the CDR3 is TGTGCCAGCACCGTAACTACAGGGTGGGGAGACATTCAGTACTTC.